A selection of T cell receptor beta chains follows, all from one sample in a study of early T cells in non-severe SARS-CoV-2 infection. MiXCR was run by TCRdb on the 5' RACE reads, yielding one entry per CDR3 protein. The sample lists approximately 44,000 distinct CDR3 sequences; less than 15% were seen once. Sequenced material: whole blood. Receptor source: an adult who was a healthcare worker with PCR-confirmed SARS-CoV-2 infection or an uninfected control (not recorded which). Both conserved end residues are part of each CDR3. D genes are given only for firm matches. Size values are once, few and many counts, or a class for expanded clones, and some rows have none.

TGTGCCAGCAGCTCCGGACTAGCGGGAGGAGGGGATACGCAGTATTTT	CASSSGLAGGGDTQYF	few	TRBD2	16	TRBV7-2	TRBJ2-3
TGTGCCAGCAGTCCTTGGACACCTCAGGGGTATGAAAAACTGTTTTTT	CASSPWTPQGYEKLFF	NA	NA	16	TRBV27	TRBJ1-4
TGTGCCAGCAGCGCCGGGACAGGGGGCATCGACTATGGCTACACCTTC	CASSAGTGGIDYGYTF	many	TRBD1	16	TRBV9	TRBJ1-2
TGTGCCAGCAGCCAGGGGTCTAACTATGGCTACACCTTC	CASSQGSNYGYTF	many	NA	13	TRBV5-6	TRBJ1-2
TGTGCCAGCAGCGTGGGACTAGCGCTTAGTGCGCAGTATTTT	CASSVGLALSAQYF	few	TRBD2	14	TRBV9	TRBJ2-3
TGCAGTGCCAACCCCGGGAAGGGAGGAAAACTGTTTTTT	CSANPGKGGKLFF	many	NA	13	TRBV20-1	TRBJ1-4
TGCAGCTCAACGGTGGCAGGGGGGGGCCAAGGCGAGCAGTTCTTC	CSSTVAGGGQGEQFF	NA	NA	15	TRBV29-1	TRBJ2-1
TGTGCCAGCAGTTTCCGGCAGCAGGGGAGATACGGCTACACCTTC	CASSFRQQGRYGYTF	many	NA	15	TRBV28	TRBJ1-2
TGTGCCAGCAGCCCCTGGACTAGGCCTCCCTACTACGAGCAGTACTTC	CASSPWTRPPYYEQYF	many	TRBD2	16	TRBV6-5	TRBJ2-7
TGTGCCAGCAGCTTAGACCGACGGGGCGAGCAGTACTTC	CASSLDRRGEQYF	NA	NA	13	TRBV11-2	TRBJ2-7
TGCAGTGCGTTAAGCGGGAGTGATTACGAGCAGTACTTC	CSALSGSDYEQYF	many	TRBD2	13	TRBV20-1	TRBJ2-7
TGTGCCAGCAGCGTAGAAGGTGTGGGGGAGCAGTACTTC	CASSVEGVGEQYF	many	NA	13	TRBV9	TRBJ2-7
TGCGCCAGCAGCTGGCGGGCCTCCTACAATGAGCAGTTCTTC	CASSWRASYNEQFF	many	NA	14	TRBV5-1	TRBJ2-1
TGTGCCAGCAGCCTCCTAGTCCACGAGCAGTACTTC	CASSLLVHEQYF	NA	NA	12	TRBV6-2/TRBV6-3	TRBJ2-7
TGTGCCAGCAGCTTAGCAGGGGCAGGAGCGCGAAACACCATATATTTT	CASSLAGAGARNTIYF	few	NA	16	TRBV7-2	TRBJ1-3
TGTGCCAGCAGCTTAGAGGCGGGATCTGAGCAGTTCTTC	CASSLEAGSEQFF	many	NA	13	TRBV7-9	TRBJ2-1
TGTGCCAGCAGCCCATGGACCGCGGGGGACGAGCAGTACTTC	CASSPWTAGDEQYF	NA	TRBD2	14	TRBV7-8	TRBJ2-7
TGCGCCAGCAGCCAAGAACGGGAGCCCTCCTACGAGCAGTACTTC	CASSQEREPSYEQYF	NA	NA	15	TRBV4-3	TRBJ2-7
TGTGCCAGTAGGACAAGGGAAAACACCGGGGAGCTGTTTTTT	CASRTRENTGELFF	few	NA	14	TRBV19	TRBJ2-2
TGCAGCGTTGAAGAGGACAATGATTCACCCCTCCACTTT	CSVEEDNDSPLHF	many	NA	13	TRBV29-1	TRBJ1-6
TGTGCCAGCACCCAATTCGGGGGGCAGAATGCTAATGAAAAACTGTTTTTT	CASTQFGGQNANEKLFF	few	NA	17	TRBV7-9	TRBJ1-4
TGTGCCAGCAGCGCCGGGACATCAACTGAGCAGTTCTTC	CASSAGTSTEQFF	few	NA	13	TRBV9	TRBJ2-1
TGCAGCGTCGGACTAGCGTTATCTGAGCAGTTCTTC	CSVGLALSEQFF	medium-sized	TRBD2	12	TRBV29-1	TRBJ2-1
TGCGCCAGCAGCTCGTCGGGTAGCGGGAGCTCAGATACGCAGTATTTT	CASSSSGSGSSDTQYF	few	TRBD2	16	TRBV5-1	TRBJ2-3
TGCGCCAGCAGCGTAAGCGGTCCGGGCACAGATACGCAGTATTTT	CASSVSGPGTDTQYF	many	NA	15	TRBV5-1	TRBJ2-3
TGTGCCAGCAGCTTGTTTGCAGGTAATCAGGGTGAGCAGTTCTTC	CASSLFAGNQGEQFF	few	NA	15	TRBV5-8	TRBJ2-1
TGCAGTGCTAGAGATACAGGGGGCGGTGAAAAACTGTTTTTT	CSARDTGGGEKLFF	few	TRBD1	14	TRBV20-1	TRBJ1-4
TGCGCCAGCAGCGCTGACCGGGGGAGGTTGACCGGGGAGCTGTTTTTT	CASSADRGRLTGELFF	many	NA	16	TRBV10-1	TRBJ2-2
TGCGCCAGCAGCGGTCTCCAGGGTGCTTACACTGAAGCTTTCTTT	CASSGLQGAYTEAFF	many	NA	15	TRBV5-1	TRBJ1-1
TGTGCCAGCAGCTCGCAGGGGGGGTCCTACGAGCAGTACTTC	CASSSQGGSYEQYF	many	NA	14	TRBV7-2	TRBJ2-7
TGCAGTGCTAGAGATTCCTTAGACCTCGGCACAGATACGCAGTATTTT	CSARDSLDLGTDTQYF	many	NA	16	TRBV20-1	TRBJ2-3
TGTGCCAGCAGGCCCGATAGCAATCAGCCCCAGCATTTT	CASRPDSNQPQHF	many	NA	13	TRBV28	TRBJ1-5
TGTGCCAGCAGCATCGGGACAGCTAATTCACCCCTCCACTTT	CASSIGTANSPLHF	NA	TRBD1	14	TRBV7-3	TRBJ1-6
TGCAGTGCCCAAGGACAGGGGGCCGAGTGGGAGCAGTTCTTC	CSAQGQGAEWEQFF	NA	TRBD1	14	TRBV20-1	TRBJ2-1
TGTGCCAGCCGGGACGGATTAAATTCACCCCTCCACTTT	CASRDGLNSPLHF	few	NA	13	TRBV2	TRBJ1-6
TGTGCCAGCAGCCCAGAGGGGCCATGGTACGAGCAGTACTTC	CASSPEGPWYEQYF	many	NA	14	TRBV7-9	TRBJ2-7
TGCAGTGTGGACGAGTACAATGAGCAGTTCTTC	CSVDEYNEQFF	many	NA	11	TRBV20-1	TRBJ2-1
TGTGCCAGCAGTTACCCCGACAGGCGCGAGCAGTACTTC	CASSYPDRREQYF	NA	NA	13	TRBV6-6	TRBJ2-7
TGTGCCAGCAGCCCGCCCGGGACCGAGCTAGAGCAGTACTTC	CASSPPGTELEQYF	few	NA	14	TRBV7-6	TRBJ2-7
TGTGCCAGCAGCCCCAGGTCCTCCTATAATTCACCCCTCCACTTT	CASSPRSSYNSPLHF	few	NA	15	TRBV7-2	TRBJ1-6
TGTGCCAGCAGTTACATGGGACGGATCACAGATACGCAGTATTTT	CASSYMGRITDTQYF	medium-sized	NA	15	TRBV6-5	TRBJ2-3
TGTGCCAGCAGCTTACTAGCGGCTAACCGGGGAGAGCAGTTCTTC	CASSLLAANRGEQFF	many	TRBD2	15	TRBV7-8	TRBJ2-1
TGTGCCAGCAGCTTCTATAGCGGGGGGTACAATGAGCAGTTCTTC	CASSFYSGGYNEQFF	few	TRBD2	15	TRBV7-2	TRBJ2-1
TGCAGCGTTGCTAAGATGGTCCAAGAGACCCAGTACTTC	CSVAKMVQETQYF	NA	NA	13	TRBV29-1	TRBJ2-5
TGTGCCAGCAGCTTGTGGGGGGACATGAACACCGGGGAGCTGTTTTTT	CASSLWGDMNTGELFF	NA	NA	16	TRBV5-4	TRBJ2-2
TGCAGCGTCCTGGGGAACAGGCAGCTCACAGATACGCAGTATTTT	CSVLGNRQLTDTQYF	many	NA	15	TRBV29-1	TRBJ2-3
TGTGCCAGCAGCTTAGGGGGTACAGGGGCCTCTCTCTATGGCTACACCTTC	CASSLGGTGASLYGYTF	few	TRBD1	17	TRBV7-2	TRBJ1-2
TGCAGTGCTCCAGGGCAGCTTTATAACTATGGCTACACCTTC	CSAPGQLYNYGYTF	many	NA	14	TRBV20-1	TRBJ1-2
TGTGCCAGCAGCAAGGACCATCGGGGCACTGAAGCTTTCTTT	CASSKDHRGTEAFF	NA	NA	14	TRBV7-9	TRBJ1-1
TGTGCCAGCAGCGCCCGACAGGGTATAGGGTACGAGCAGTACTTC	CASSARQGIGYEQYF	few	TRBD1	15	TRBV3-1	TRBJ2-7
TGTGCCTGGAGTTTACAGGGGGCTCAGCCCCAGCATTTT	CAWSLQGAQPQHF	few	TRBD1	13	TRBV30	TRBJ1-5
TGTGCCAGCACCCCGGACTCTTCAGATACGCAGTATTTT	CASTPDSSDTQYF	many	NA	13	TRBV6-2/TRBV6-3	TRBJ2-3
TGCGCCAGCAGCTCGAGGCCTAGCGGAAGAACAGATACGCAGTATTTT	CASSSRPSGRTDTQYF	many	TRBD2	16	TRBV5-1	TRBJ2-3
TGTGCCACCAGTGACTCCGGACACGGGGATTACAATGAGCAGTTCTTC	CATSDSGHGDYNEQFF	few	NA	16	TRBV24-1	TRBJ2-1
TGTGCCAGCAGGGGAGCGGGAGCCCTTACTCAAGAGACCCAGTACTTC	CASRGAGALTQETQYF	NA	TRBD2	16	TRBV7-2	TRBJ2-5
TGCAGTGCTAGAGTAGGTGGGAAACGCTCCGGGGTCAATGAGCAGTTCTTC	CSARVGGKRSGVNEQFF	many	NA	17	TRBV20-1	TRBJ2-1
TGCAGCGTTGTGTCCTGGGACTATGGCTACACCTTC	CSVVSWDYGYTF	NA	NA	12	TRBV29-1	TRBJ1-2
TGTGCCAGCAGTTTAGGGGCAGGGCCCAATCAGCCCCAGCATTTT	CASSLGAGPNQPQHF	NA	NA	15	TRBV12-3/TRBV12-4	TRBJ1-5